The next 9 T cell receptor beta chains were all read from a single sample in a study of cytomegalovirus exposure and HLA in healthy donors. Sequenced by immunoSEQ multiplex PCR; TCRdb stores in-frame clones only, minus some. The table shows approximately 46,000 clones, with around nine tenths occurring only once. Sequencing was performed on PBMCs. These receptor sequences come from a young man in good health and CMV-seronegative.

This chain's CDR3 is CATSRDLDRGNQPQHF. CDR3 nucleotide sequence: TGTGCCACCAGCAGAGATTTGGACAGGGGCAATCAGCCCCAGCATTTT. The V and J genes are TRBV15 and TRBJ1-5; 8 bases match TRBD1. The CDR3 contains 16 residues. Trimming took 0 bases from V and 2 from J; bases not matched to a gene: 3. Germline-derived CDR1 and CDR2 are LNHNV and YYDKDF (reference sequence). The complete variable domain, with remaining parts taken from reference TRBV15 and TRBJ1-5, reads DAMVIQNPRYQVTQFGKPVTLSCSQTLNHNVMYWYQQKSSQAPKLLFHYYDKDFNNEADTPDNFQSRRPNTSFCFLDIRSPGLGDTAMYLCATSRDLDRGNQPQHFGDGTRLSIL.

The J gene is TRBJ2-3, the V gene TRBV6-6; 12 bases align to TRBD2. The CDR3 totals 15 residues. V shed 8 bases and J 5 bases; nucleotides not matched to a gene: 8. Germline CDR1 reads MNHNY; CDR2 reads SVGAGI (reference sequence). The CDR3 region has the DNA TGTGCCAGCGTTCAGCAGGGACTAGCGGGAGATACGCAGTATTTT. This translates into CASVQQGLAGDTQYF.

The chain employs TRBV19 and TRBJ2-1; weak D call: TRBD2 (5 bases). This CDR3 comprises 15 residues. Deletions cut 6 bases from V and 0 bases from J, with 12 bases between. From germline, CDR1 is LNHDA and CDR2 SQIVND (reference sequence). The CDR3 protein is CASSLDSSSYNEQFF. The CDR3 nucleotides read TGTGCCAGTAGCCTGGACTCGAGCTCCTACAATGAGCAGTTCTTC. Combining the CDR3 with reference TRBV19 and TRBJ2-1 gives the whole variable domain DGGITQSPKYLFRKEGQNVTLSCEQNLNHDAMYWYRQDPGQGLRLIYYSQIVNDFQKGDIAEGYSVSREKKESFPLTVTSAQKNPTAFYLCASSLDSSSYNEQFFGPGTRLTVL.

V is TRBV30 and J is TRBJ2-7; possibly TRBD1 for D (5 bases). Per the germline V gene, CDR1 is GTSNPN and CDR2 is SVGIG (reference sequence). V lost 8 bases and J 2 bases, leaving 16 bases between the germline ends. The CDR3 contains 13 residues. In nucleotides, the CDR3 is TGTGCCCCTGACCAAGGACACCCCTACGAGCAGTACTTC. This sequence encodes CAPDQGHPYEQYF.

V usage is TRBV15 and J usage is TRBJ2-1, with TRBD2 matching over 12 bases. Germline CDR1 LNHNV, CDR2 YYDKDF (reference sequence). V shed 3 bases, J shed 7 bases, and the junction held 7 bases outside the gene matches. This CDR3 region has 16 residues. CDR3 nucleotide sequence: TGTGCCACCAGCAGTCTCGGACTAGCGGGACAAAATGAGCAGTTCTTC. This encodes CATSSLGLAGQNEQFF. Combining the CDR3 with reference TRBV15 and TRBJ2-1 gives the whole variable domain DAMVIQNPRYQVTQFGKPVTLSCSQTLNHNVMYWYQQKSSQAPKLLFHYYDKDFNNEADTPDNFQSRRPNTSFCFLDIRSPGLGDTAMYLCATSSLGLAGQNEQFFGPGTRLTVL.

The rearrangement links TRBV11-2 to TRBJ2-3, with 15 bases lining up with TRBD2. The CDR3 loop spans 15 amino acids. Losses at the gene ends were 5 bases for V and 4 bases for J; bases not matched to a gene: 1. Per the germline V gene, CDR1 is SGHAT and CDR2 is FQNNGV. The CDR3 sequence: CASSRTSGRADTQYF. The CDR3 DNA follows: TGTGCCAGCAGCCGGACTAGCGGGAGGGCAGATACGCAGTATTTT.

CDR3 nucleotides: TGTGCCAGCAGCTCTACAGGGGATCCCTACAATGAGCAGTTCTTC. Amino acid sequence: CASSSTGDPYNEQFF. V gene TRBV7-3 combines with J gene TRBJ2-1; TRBD1 matches at 7 bases. The germline CDR1 and CDR2 sequences are SGHTA and FQGTGA. This CDR3 has 15 residues. The J segment lost 2 bases and the V segment lost 4 bases, leaving 5 bases of the junction unmatched.

The chain joins TRBV4-1 to TRBJ2-3; 12 positions agree with TRBD2. Germline V lookup: CDR1 MGHRA, CDR2 YSYEKL. CDR3 length: 18 amino acids. V lost 4 bases to trimming and J lost 0 bases; unmatched junction nucleotides: 8. The CDR3 coding sequence is TGCGCCAGCAGCCGAGGACTAGCGGGAAATCCTAGCACAGATACGCAGTATTTT. This gives the protein CASSRGLAGNPSTDTQYF.

This clone was seen a single time. The chain combines TRBV28 with TRBJ2-7; 8 bases fit TRBD2. The CDR3 totals 15 residues. J was trimmed by 6 bases and V by 9 bases; bases with no gene match: 16. Germline V gene lookup returns CDR1 MDHEN and CDR2 SYDVKM. The CDR3 region is CASRVESGGLIEQYF. CDR3 in DNA: TGTGCCAGTCGAGTCGAATCGGGGGGGCTTATCGAGCAGTACTTC.